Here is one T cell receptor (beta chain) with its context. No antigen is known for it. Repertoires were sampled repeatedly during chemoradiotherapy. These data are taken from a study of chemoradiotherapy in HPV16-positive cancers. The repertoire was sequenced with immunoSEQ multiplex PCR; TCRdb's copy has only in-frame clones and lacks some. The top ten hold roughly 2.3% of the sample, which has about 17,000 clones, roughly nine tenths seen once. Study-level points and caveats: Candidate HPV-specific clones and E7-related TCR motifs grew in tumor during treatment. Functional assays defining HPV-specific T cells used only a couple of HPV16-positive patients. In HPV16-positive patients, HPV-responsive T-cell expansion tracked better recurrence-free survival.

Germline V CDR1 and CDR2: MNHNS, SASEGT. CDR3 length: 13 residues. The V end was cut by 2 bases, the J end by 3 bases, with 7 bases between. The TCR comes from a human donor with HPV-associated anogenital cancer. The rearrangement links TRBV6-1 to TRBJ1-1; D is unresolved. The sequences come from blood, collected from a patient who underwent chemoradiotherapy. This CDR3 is CASSESRDTEAFF. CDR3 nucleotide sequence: TGTGCCAGCAGTGAATCGAGGGACACTGAAGCTTTCTTT.